The 21 T cell receptor beta chains in this list originate from one sample, sequenced in a study of beta chain features in type 1 diabetes. The study, taken as a whole, reports: In all four CD4+ subsets, TCRB CDR3 length was significantly, moderately reduced in type 1 diabetes.

These TCRs' antigens remain unknown. The investigators reverse transcribed all of the isolated RNA, so they sequenced expressed TCRB transcripts. Method: immunoSEQ multiplex PCR; TCRdb's copy keeps in-frame clones and lacks some. The sample yields 300,000 or so clones, around an eighth seen once. Sample: naive CD4+ T cells from blood. These receptors originate from a woman younger than 30 with type 1 diabetes.

The sample holds a few counts of this clone. The chain is built from TRBV5-1 and TRBJ1-2, with TRBD1 matching over 7 bases. The CDR3 is 14 amino acids. The V gene end was trimmed by 4 bases and the J gene end by 8 bases; junction bases not matched to a gene: 11. Germline CDR1 reads SGHRS; CDR2 reads YFSETQ. The CDR3 bases are TGCGCCAGCAGCCCCGAGGGGGCGGCCAAAGGCTACACCTTC. Its translation is CASSPEGAAKGYTF.

This clone was seen a handful of times. The V call is TRBV7-9, the J call TRBJ2-1, with D possibly TRBD1 on 5 matching bases. The germline V gene encodes CDR1 SEHNR and CDR2 FQNEAQ (reference sequence). V lost 5 bases to trimming and J lost 5 bases, with 16 bases between them. This CDR3 comprises 15 residues. The CDR3 reads CASSPGPGLDNEQFF. Here the CDR3 DNA reads TGTGCCAGCAGCCCAGGGCCTGGCCTTGACAATGAGCAGTTCTTC.

This clone has more than one count but fewer than ten. The chain carries TRBV10-1 and TRBJ2-1; D may be TRBD2 (6 bases). The CDR3 spans 12 residues. Germline loops: CDR1 WNHNN, CDR2 SYGVQD (reference sequence). The V end was cut by 4 bases, the J end by 10 bases, with 11 bases between. The DNA of the CDR3 is TGCGCCAGCAGTGTGGGTACTAGCGAGCAGTTCTTC. Translation gives CASSVGTSEQFF.

The chain recombines TRBV27 with TRBJ1-2, with no clear D. Germline V CDR1 and CDR2: MNHEY, SMNVEV (reference sequence). The CDR3 contains 12 residues. The V end lost 4 bases, the J end lost 4 bases, and 7 bases lay between the germline ends. The DNA for the CDR3 is TGTGCCAGCAGTTCAGGTTTCTATGGCTACACCTTC. This codes for CASSSGFYGYTF.

The chain joins TRBV19 to TRBJ1-1; D gene unclear. Deletions cut 7 bases from V and 1 base from J, with 13 bases between. The CDR3 sequence is 14 residues long. The germline CDR1 and CDR2 sequences are LNHDA and SQIVND (reference sequence). The DNA for the CDR3 is TGTGCCAGTATTGAGTCGAGGAAGAACACTGAAGCTTTCTTT. Translating it yields CASIESRKNTEAFF.

V and J are TRBV4-2 and TRBJ2-7; 7 bases align to TRBD2. This CDR3 is 14 amino acids long. V trimming: 4 bases; J trimming: 3 bases; junction bases outside the gene matches: 6. Germline V gene data show CDR1 as LGHNA and CDR2 as YNFKEQ. This chain's CDR3 is CASSPFGGVYEQYF. The CDR3 region has the DNA TGTGCCAGCAGCCCTTTTGGGGGGGTCTACGAGCAGTACTTC.

CDR3 residues: CASSLGWPMDTEAFF. DNA of the CDR3: TGTGCCAGCAGCTTAGGCTGGCCCATGGACACTGAAGCTTTCTTT. This sequence joins TRBV13 and TRBJ1-1; D unresolved. The length of the CDR3 is 15 residues. V lost 0 bases and J lost 3, with 11 bases in between. Germline V gene data show CDR1 as PRHDT and CDR2 as FYEKMQ (reference sequence). The entire variable domain, with the rest obtained from reference TRBV13 and TRBJ1-1, is as follows: AAGVIQSPRHLIKEKRETATLKCYPIPRHDTVYWYQQGPGQDPQFLISFYEKMQSDKGSIPDRFSAQQFSDYHSELNMSSLELGDSALYFCASSLGWPMDTEAFFGQGTRLTVV.

This clone was counted between two and nine times. The chain joins TRBV5-1 to TRBJ1-1; D is possibly TRBD1 (5 bases). The germline CDR1 and CDR2 sequences are SGHRS and YFSETQ. This CDR3 spans 14 amino acids. V was clipped by 2 bases and J by 3 bases, with 11 bases between them. The CDR3 DNA follows: TGCGCCAGCAGCTTTCGGAGGGGTCACACTGAAGCTTTCTTT. The encoded protein is CASSFRRGHTEAFF.

This clone was seen more than once but under ten times. The chain links TRBV28 to TRBJ2-2, with TRBD1 matching 9 bases. V lost 6 bases, J lost 1 base, and 3 bases stayed unmatched. CDR3 length: 15 amino acids. Per germline, CDR1 MDHEN and CDR2 SYDVKM. The CDR3 reads CASRSGQGNTGELFF. CDR3 DNA: TGTGCCAGCAGATCGGGACAGGGGAACACCGGGGAGCTGTTTTTT.

The rearrangement joins TRBV25-1 to TRBJ1-3; tentative D call: TRBD1 (5 bases). The CDR3 is 16 amino acids. V dropped 1 base and J dropped 0 bases, with 10 bases sitting between them. From germline, CDR1 is MGHDK and CDR2 SYGVNS. For the CDR3, the DNA is TGTGCCAGCAGTGAATGGGTGGGGGGCTCTGGAAACACCATATATTTT. Its protein product is CASSEWVGGSGNTIYF.

This clone was counted between two and nine times. The chain has TRBV25-1 and TRBJ1-2; tentatively, D is TRBD1 (5 bases). Germline V gene data show CDR1 as MGHDK and CDR2 as SYGVNS. The length of the CDR3 is 14 residues. Deletions cut 2 bases from V and 8 bases from J, with 15 bases between. The CDR3 loop is CASSEIRDHRGYTF. The CDR3 coding sequence is TGTGCCAGCAGTGAAATCAGGGATCATCGCGGCTACACCTTC.

V usage is TRBV30 and J usage is TRBJ2-7; D perhaps matches TRBD1 (5 bases). With 0 bases removed from V and 1 base from J, the gap between germline ends came to 16 bases. CDR1 is GTSNPN and CDR2 is SVGIG in the germline V gene (reference sequence). The CDR3 extends over 16 amino acids. CDR3 residues: CAWSVYLTGKSYEQYF. The CDR3 DNA reads as TGTGCCTGGAGTGTATATTTAACAGGCAAGTCCTACGAGCAGTACTTC. The whole variable domain, remainder taken from reference TRBV30 and TRBJ2-7, is SQTIHQWPATLVQPVGSPLSLECTVEGTSNPNLYWYRQAAGRGLQLLFYSVGIGQISSEVPQNLSASRPQDRQFILSSKKLLLSDSGFYLCAWSVYLTGKSYEQYFGPGTRLTVT.

This clone was counted only a few times. The rearrangement uses TRBV18 and TRBJ2-1; D remains unclear. V was cut by 2 bases and J by 0 bases, with 8 bases left in between. CDR1 and CDR2 (germline): KGHSH, LQKENI. CDR3 length: 15 amino acids. Here the CDR3 reads CASSPSQHSYNEQFF. In nucleotides, the CDR3 is TGTGCCAGCTCACCAAGTCAACACTCCTACAATGAGCAGTTCTTC.

The V gene is TRBV6-5, the J gene TRBJ2-1; TRBD2 might be the D (5 bases). V lost 5 bases and J 6 bases, leaving 14 bases between the germline ends. Germline V gene lookup returns CDR1 MNHEY and CDR2 SVGAGI. The CDR3 runs 14 residues. CDR3: CASSPRTGGNEQFF. CDR3 bases: TGTGCCAGCAGTCCTAGGACCGGAGGCAATGAGCAGTTCTTC.

This clone was counted between two and nine times. The V gene is TRBV7-2, the J gene TRBJ2-3, with D possibly TRBD1 on 5 matching bases. The V and J ends lost 1 base and 2 bases respectively, with 10 bases between them. Germline V gives CDR1 SGHTA, CDR2 FQGNSA. This CDR3 has 15 residues. CDR3 coding DNA: TGTGCCAGCAGCTTAGTGGCAGGGCCCACAGATACGCAGTATTTT. The encoded protein is CASSLVAGPTDTQYF.

V usage is TRBV7-2 and J usage is TRBJ1-5; 7 positions match TRBD1. With V trimmed by 4 bases and J by 7 bases, 4 bases remained unmatched. This CDR3 has 13 residues. In germline, CDR1 is SGHTA, CDR2 FQGNSA. The CDR3 loop reads CASSWDSQQPQHF. CDR3 nucleotide sequence: TGTGCCAGCAGCTGGGACAGCCAACAGCCCCAGCATTTT.

This clone was seen a few times. This sample includes further DNA sequences coding for the same CDR3. The V gene is TRBV9, the J gene TRBJ2-3; tentatively, D is TRBD2 (6 bases). CDR3 length equals 15 residues. V was clipped by 0 bases and J by 0 bases, with 8 bases between them. The germline V gene encodes CDR1 SGDLS and CDR2 YYNGEE. CDR3 sequence reads: CASSVVAASTDTQYF. CDR3 DNA: TGTGCCAGCAGCGTAGTAGCGGCGAGCACAGATACGCAGTATTTT.

The rearrangement uses TRBV28 and TRBJ2-7; 14 positions agree with TRBD2. Germline CDR1 is MDHEN and CDR2 is SYDVKM. Trimming took 6 bases from V and 3 from J; bases not matched to a gene: 7. The CDR3 loop spans 16 amino acids. The CDR3 loop reads CASRPGLAGVGYEQYF. CDR3 bases: TGTGCCAGCAGGCCGGGACTAGCGGGAGTCGGCTACGAGCAGTACTTC.

Here the CDR3 reads CASSLITGNQPQHF. CDR3 coding DNA: TGTGCCAGCAGTCTAATAACAGGGAATCAGCCCCAGCATTTT. The V call is TRBV28, the J call TRBJ1-5, with D possibly being TRBD1 (6 bases). This CDR3 is 14 amino acids long. V lost 5 bases and J lost 4, with 12 bases in between. Germline V gene lookup returns CDR1 MDHEN and CDR2 SYDVKM.

This rearrangement joins TRBV19 to TRBJ2-1; 8 bases fit TRBD2. Germline V CDR1 and CDR2: LNHDA, SQIVND (reference sequence). V trimming: 6 bases; J trimming: 8 bases; junction bases outside the gene matches: 15. This CDR3 contains 16 residues. The CDR3 region has the DNA TGTGCCAGTAGCCGGGGGGGACAACCCCGAAGGGATGAGCAGTTCTTC. Its translation is CASSRGGQPRRDEQFF.

This clone appeared a few times. The chain carries TRBV20-1 and TRBJ2-5; no clear D gene. This CDR3 comprises 11 residues. CDR1 is DFQATT and CDR2 is SNEGSKA in the germline V gene (reference sequence). Trimming took off 6 bases at V and 5 bases at J, with 10 bases between the two ends. The CDR3: CSALPGETQYF. CDR3 bases: TGCAGTGCACTCCCCGGGGAGACCCAGTACTTC.